This record looks at one T cell receptor beta chain sequence and its context. This CDR3 has 15 amino acids. V was shortened by 5 bases and J by 4 bases, with 15 bases between the two germline ends. CDR1 and CDR2 from the germline V gene are MNHEY and SVGAGI. This sample is drawn from a study of shared clonotypes between healthy human individuals. Sorted subsets were amplified in replicate PCRs using 200 ng DNA, about 30,000 T cell genomes. Profiled with immunoSEQ multiplex PCR; TCRdb holds only in-frame clones, not every one. The sample includes over a million clones, around 74% of them seen just once.

The chain has TRBV6-5 and TRBJ1-5; D is perhaps TRBD1 (6 bases). The TCR originated in a young man in good health. Sequencing input: memory CD4+ T cells sorted from blood. The subset denotes: CD45RA-negative fraction. DNA for the CDR3: TGTGCCAGCAGTAAACAGGGAAACGGGAATCAGCCCCAGCATTTT. This translates into CASSKQGNGNQPQHF.